One sample yielded the 6 T cell receptor beta chains listed below, sequenced in a study of blood T cells in healthy people across ages. Combining a sample-barcoded 5' primer with a J-beta primer mix, a second PCR ran for roughly 6 to 12 cycles. MiXCR, applied by TCRdb to the 5' RACE reads, yields one record per CDR3 protein. The sample comprises hundreds of thousands of distinct CDR3 sequences, approximately 48% of which are singletons, and about 21% rests with the top ten. The sample was blood. The receptors shown here come from a man aged 55 to 70 in good health.

This clonotype was observed a few times. CDR3 amino acids: CSASPGAGGPSGQFF. CDR3 nucleotide sequence: TGCAGTGCTAGCCCCGGAGCGGGGGGGCCTTCGGGGCAGTTCTTC. The chain uses TRBV20-1 and TRBJ2-1; 10 bases map to TRBD2. This CDR3 comprises 15 residues. Germline assignment: CDR1 DFQATT and CDR2 SNEGSKA (reference sequence). J gave up 12 bases and V 3 bases, and 14 bases lay outside the gene matches.

The rearrangement links TRBV28 to TRBJ2-5; TRBD1 matches 8 bases. CDR1 and CDR2 (germline): MDHEN, SYDVKM. The CDR3 is made up of 14 amino acids. V shed 4 bases and J 0 bases; nucleotides not matched to a gene: 1. The CDR3 loop reads CASSSRGHQETQYF. For the CDR3, the DNA is TGTGCCAGCAGTTCCAGGGGGCACCAAGAGACCCAGTACTTC.

The chain combines TRBV4-3 with TRBJ2-5, with 9 bases fitting TRBD2. Per germline, CDR1 LGHNA and CDR2 YSLEER. V trimming: 0 bases; J trimming: 11 bases; junction bases outside the gene matches: 13. The CDR3 has 16 amino acids. In DNA, the CDR3 is TGCGCCAGCAGCCAAGATTTTATAGCGGGAGACAATGAGCAGTACTTC. As protein: CASSQDFIAGDNEQYF.

This chain uses TRBV4-1 with TRBJ1-1, with D maybe TRBD1 (5 bases). Per germline, CDR1 MGHRA and CDR2 YSYEKL. The CDR3 covers 16 residues. Trimming removed 0 bases at V and 3 bases at J, with 14 bases between. The CDR3 nucleotides are TGCGCCAGCAGCCAAGAAGGGGCAGCTGGGTACACTGAAGCTTTCTTT. Protein: CASSQEGAAGYTEAFF.

This sequence joins TRBV9 and TRBJ2-3; a possible D gene is TRBD2 (6 bases). CDR3 size: 16 residues. V lost 3 bases, J lost 0 bases, and 14 bases lay in between. Germline CDR1 reads SGDLS; CDR2 reads YYNGEE. For the CDR3, the DNA is TGTGCCAGCAGCGAGAGGGGACTGGTTAGCACAGATACGCAGTATTTT. Translating it yields CASSERGLVSTDTQYF.

Only a few counts were recorded for this clonotype. V usage is TRBV20-1 and J usage is TRBJ2-1; 8 positions agree with TRBD2. The V segment lost 0 bases and the J segment 1 base; nucleotides outside the gene matches: 8. The CDR3 is 17 amino acids. The germline V gene encodes CDR1 DFQATT and CDR2 SNEGSKA (reference sequence). The CDR3 DNA is TGCAGTGCTAGAGATCGGGGGGGTTATCGGTCCTACAATGAGCAGTTCTTC. The encoded protein is CSARDRGGYRSYNEQFF.